This T cell receptor beta chain was documented in a study of T cells in narcolepsy. Study information: Donors had narcolepsy type 1 or type 2, or were healthy controls. Findings and caveats of the study: Autoreactive clone sequences were missing from some blood memory CD4+ repertoires. Comparing one patient's CSF and blood CD4+ clonotypes highlighted HCRT- and TRIB2-specific autoreactive clonotypes. Healthy controls reportedly lacked the autoreactive clonotypes serially found in patients' blood.

This CDR3 region has 13 residues. Trimming left V 6 bases short and J 0 bases short, with 6 bases between. Per germline, CDR1 MNHNS and CDR2 SASEGT. The data were produced by immunoSEQ multiplex PCR, yet TCRdb's version contains in-frame clones alone and is incomplete. The sample lists over 25,000 clones, 79% occurring once. Regarding this clone: Its target is unknown.

The sample comprised memory (CD45RA-) CD4+ T cells from blood. The source of this sequence is a human donor in good health. This rearrangement joins TRBV6-1 to TRBJ1-5; D remains unclear. As DNA, the CDR3 is TGTGCCAGCAGCCCCTATAGCAATCAGCCCCAGCATTTT. Its translation: CASSPYSNQPQHF.